The 24 T cell receptor beta chains given below trace back to one sample, sequenced in a study of blood T cell repertoires in COVID-19. Some clones are missing from TCRdb's copy, which holds only in-frame ones; the method was immunoSEQ multiplex PCR. The data contain approximately 75,000 clones, 75% to 90% of them seen just once; the ten biggest clones take up about 0.6%. Sample: peripheral blood. The receptors derive from a man aged 60 to 75 with acute or convalescent COVID-19.

The chain combines TRBV5-5 with TRBJ1-5; 12 bases fit TRBD1. The CDR3 totals 16 residues. V was clipped by 0 bases and J by 6 bases; unmatched bases: 4. CDR1 SGHKS and CDR2 YYEKEE come from the germline V gene (reference sequence). The CDR3 region has the DNA TGTGCCAGCAGCTTGGGGGGACAGGGGGCGAGTCAGCCCCAGCATTTT. Its protein is CASSLGGQGASQPQHF.

The chain employs TRBV28 and TRBJ1-6; 10 bases agree with TRBD1. The CDR3 consists of 16 residues. J was trimmed by 4 bases and V by 5 bases; bases with no gene match: 5. Germline CDR1 reads MDHEN; CDR2 reads SYDVKM. Here the CDR3 reads CASSPRDRGYNSPLHF. Here the CDR3 DNA reads TGTGCCAGCAGTCCCCGGGACAGGGGATATAATTCACCCCTCCACTTT.

This clone was recorded only once. This sequence joins TRBV24-1 and TRBJ2-5, with D possibly TRBD1 on 7 matching bases. With 12 bases removed from V and 3 bases from J, the gap between germline ends came to 13 bases. This CDR3 comprises 12 residues. Germline V gives CDR1 KGHDR, CDR2 SFDVKD. The CDR3 DNA reads as TGTGCCCCTAGCAGGGGGGAAGAGACCCAGTACTTC. This encodes CAPSRGEETQYF.

The chain is built from TRBV5-1 and TRBJ2-6; 7 bases align to TRBD1. The CDR3 runs 16 residues. Per the germline V gene, CDR1 is SGHRS and CDR2 is YFSETQ. Trimming took 1 base from V and 0 from J; bases not matched to a gene: 1. The CDR3 coding sequence is TGCGCCAGCAGCTTGCGGACAGGCTCTGGGGCCAACGTCCTGACTTTC. Protein sequence: CASSLRTGSGANVLTF.

The chain recombines TRBV7-2 with TRBJ2-7; a possible D gene is TRBD1 (6 bases). V was pared by 1 base and J by 0 bases, with 13 bases between. Germline loops: CDR1 SGHTA, CDR2 FQGNSA. The CDR3 length is 16 residues. DNA for the CDR3: TGTGCCAGCAGCTTAGAGGGGGTTATTAGCTCCTACGAGCAGTACTTC. This sequence encodes CASSLEGVISSYEQYF.

This clone turned up a few times. The chain joins TRBV2 to TRBJ2-2; weak D call: TRBD1 (5 bases). Between the trimmed V and J ends, which lost 6 bases and 5 bases, there was a span of 16 bases. The germline gives CDR1 SNHLY, CDR2 FYNNEI. The CDR3 totals 15 residues. This CDR3 is CASSPVRVGTGELFF. The CDR3 DNA sequence: TGTGCCAGCAGCCCCGTCAGGGTCGGAACCGGGGAGCTGTTTTTT.

The V call is TRBV7-2, the J call TRBJ2-7; tentatively, D is TRBD2 (5 bases). Trimming left V 2 bases short and J 7 bases short, with 15 bases between. The CDR3 runs 14 residues. Germline V gene sequence: CDR1 SGHTA, CDR2 FQGNSA. The CDR3 bases are TGTGCCAGCAGCTTAATCGTCGGGAATCCAGAGCAGTACTTC. It codes for CASSLIVGNPEQYF.

This rearrangement joins TRBV7-9 to TRBJ1-3, with D perhaps matching TRBD1 (5 bases). V was clipped by 2 bases and J by 3 bases, with 17 bases between them. CDR3 length: 17 residues. Germline assignment: CDR1 SEHNR and CDR2 FQNEAQ (reference sequence). The CDR3 nucleotides read TGTGCCAGCAGCTTAACCTCCATCTGGGGGGTTGGAAACACCATATATTTT. The encoded protein is CASSLTSIWGVGNTIYF.

The chain has TRBV5-4 and TRBJ1-2; D might be TRBD1 (6 bases). The CDR3 extends over 12 amino acids. Trimming took off 3 bases at V and 5 bases at J, with 8 bases between the two ends. CDR1 is SGHNT, CDR2 YYREEE, per germline (reference sequence). The CDR3 reads CASSWGTYGYTF. The CDR3, as DNA: TGTGCCAGCAGCTGGGGGACATATGGCTACACCTTC.

The chain uses TRBV18 and TRBJ2-1; 7 nucleotides line up with TRBD1. The CDR3 sequence is 11 residues long. Unmatched junction bases numbered 3, after V lost 3 bases and J lost 13 bases. Looked up from germline, CDR1 is KGHSH and CDR2 is LQKENI. The CDR3 sequence: CASSPGQLQFF. The DNA of the CDR3 is TGTGCCAGCTCACCGGGACAGCTTCAGTTCTTC.

This chain connects TRBV2 to TRBJ2-3, with TRBD2 matching 8 bases. V lost 1 base, J lost 8 bases, and 14 bases stayed unmatched. This CDR3 contains 17 residues. Germline V gene data show CDR1 as SNHLY and CDR2 as FYNNEI. The CDR3 region is CASSEGVSGRAGGTQYF. The CDR3 DNA reads TGTGCCAGCAGTGAAGGGGTGTCCGGGAGGGCCGGGGGTACGCAGTATTTT.

The rearrangement joins TRBV18 to TRBJ2-7; 9 bases line up with TRBD1. V dropped 3 bases and J dropped 2; count of bases not matched to a gene: 5. The germline gives CDR1 KGHSH, CDR2 LQKENI. The CDR3 is 15 amino acids. In nucleotides, the CDR3 is TGTGCCAGCTCACCGGGACAGGGCCGAACCTACGAGCAGTACTTC. It yields the protein CASSPGQGRTYEQYF. Filled out from reference TRBV18 and TRBJ2-7, the complete variable domain reads NAGVMQNPRHLVRRRGQEARLRCSPMKGHSHVYWYRQLPEEGLKFMVYLQKENIIDESGMPKERFSAEFPKEGPSILRIQQVVRGDSAAYFCASSPGQGRTYEQYFGPGTRLTVT.

The chain couples TRBV5-1 to TRBJ2-5; 9 nucleotides align to TRBD1. Unmatched junction bases numbered 7, after V lost 1 base and J lost 6 bases. The V gene's germline CDR1 is SGHRS and CDR2 YFSETQ. The CDR3 runs to 15 residues. CDR3 nucleotide sequence: TGCGCCAGCAGCTTGACCGGACAGGGGATACAGACCCAGTACTTC. Its protein is CASSLTGQGIQTQYF. The entire variable domain, with the rest obtained from reference TRBV5-1 and TRBJ2-5, is as follows: KAGVTQTPRYLIKTRGQQVTLSCSPISGHRSVSWYQQTPGQGLQFLFEYFSETQRNKGNFPGRFSGRQFSNSRSEMNVSTLELGDSALYLCASSLTGQGIQTQYFGPGTRLLVL.

The V call is TRBV19, the J call TRBJ2-3; 8 bases are a match to TRBD2. The ends lost 2 bases at V and 2 bases at J; junction bases unmatched: 3. This CDR3 comprises 15 residues. Germline values: CDR1 LNHDA, CDR2 SQIVND (reference sequence). The CDR3: CASSIPGGPTDTQYF. CDR3 DNA sequence: TGTGCCAGTAGTATACCGGGGGGGCCCACAGATACGCAGTATTTT.

The rearrangement links TRBV12-3 or TRBV12-4 to TRBJ1-1, with D hard to call. The CDR3 runs 13 residues. With 7 bases removed from V and 1 base from J, the gap between germline ends came to 10 bases. CDR3 nucleotides: TGTGCCAGCACCTTCACAGCGAACACTGAAGCTTTCTTT. As protein: CASTFTANTEAFF.

V usage is TRBV3-1 (or the pseudogene TRBV3-2) and J usage is TRBJ1-2, with D tentatively TRBD1 (5 bases). CDR1 and CDR2 (germline): LGHDT, YNNKEL (reference sequence). V gave up 1 base and J gave up 2 bases, with 11 bases separating them. The length of the CDR3 is 15 residues. In DNA form, the CDR3 reads TGTGCCAGCAGCCAAGGGCAGGGTAAAAACTATGGCTACACCTTC. This codes for CASSQGQGKNYGYTF.

This clone has a single count. The chain is built from TRBV25-1 and TRBJ2-5, with 11 bases that match TRBD2. This CDR3 has 17 amino acids. Unmatched junction bases numbered 13, after V lost 6 bases and J lost 4 bases. Germline assignment: CDR1 MGHDK and CDR2 SYGVNS. The chain's CDR3 is CASSRTASGGRGETQYF. In nucleotides, the CDR3 is TGTGCCAGCAGCCGAACGGCTAGCGGGGGGCGTGGAGAGACCCAGTACTTC.

The gene calls are TRBV5-6 and TRBJ1-1, with 7 positions matching TRBD1. This CDR3 is built from 14 residues. Germline V gives CDR1 SGHDT, CDR2 YYEEEE. With 4 bases clipped from V and 1 base from J, the junction kept 4 bases outside the gene matches. The DNA of the CDR3 is TGTGCCAGCAGCACGGGACAGACGAACACTGAAGCTTTCTTT. Amino acid sequence: CASSTGQTNTEAFF.

The V call is TRBV6-2 or TRBV6-3, the J call TRBJ1-2; the D gene is possibly TRBD1 (6 bases). Deletions cut 8 bases from V and 5 bases from J, with 18 bases between. Germline CDR1 MNHEY, CDR2 SVGEGT. This CDR3 spans 14 amino acids. CDR3 bases: TGTGCCAGCGGCCCGAACAGGGTTTGGTATGGCTACACCTTC. Residues: CASGPNRVWYGYTF.

This chain uses TRBV3-1 (or the pseudogene TRBV3-2) with TRBJ2-1, with 12 bases that match TRBD2. The CDR3 is 16 residues long. J gave up 6 bases and V 1 base, and 4 bases lay outside the gene matches. CDR1 and CDR2 from the germline V gene are LGHDT and YNNKEL (reference sequence). The CDR3 protein is CASSQGLAGASNEQFF. DNA of the CDR3: TGTGCCAGCAGCCAAGGACTAGCGGGAGCTAGCAATGAGCAGTTCTTC.

The rearrangement joins TRBV7-9 to TRBJ1-5; 10 bases align to TRBD1. This CDR3 is built from 19 residues. After removal of 1 base from V and 0 bases from J, the junction contained 9 bases not matched to a gene. Germline V gene data show CDR1 as SEHNR and CDR2 as FQNEAQ (reference sequence). The CDR3 DNA is TGTGCCAGCAGCTTAGGCTGGGACAGGGGCCCCTATAGCAATCAGCCCCAGCATTTT. Residues: CASSLGWDRGPYSNQPQHF.

V usage is TRBV5-6 and J usage is TRBJ2-2, with 7 positions matching TRBD1. This CDR3 spans 16 amino acids. Germline CDR1 is SGHDT and CDR2 is YYEEEE. V gave up 0 bases and J gave up 5 bases; unmatched junction bases: 7. The DNA for the CDR3 is TGTGCCAGCAGCTTGGACCGACAGGGAGAAACCGGGGAGCTGTTTTTT. It is translated as CASSLDRQGETGELFF.

J is TRBJ2-7 and V is TRBV24-1; 7 nucleotides agree with TRBD1. After removal of 9 bases from V and 0 bases from J, the junction contained 4 bases not matched to a gene. CDR3 size: 13 residues. Germline CDR1 and CDR2: KGHDR and SFDVKD. CDR3 sequence (DNA): TGTGCCACCCAAGGACAGGCCTCCTACGAGCAGTACTTC. It is translated as CATQGQASYEQYF.

The chain couples TRBV29-1 to TRBJ2-5, with D perhaps matching TRBD2 (7 bases). The CDR3 is 13 amino acids. The V gene's germline CDR1 is SQVTM and CDR2 ANQGSEA. Deletions cut 4 bases from V and 1 base from J, with 10 bases between. The CDR3 sequence is CSVVAGAQETQYF. The CDR3 bases are TGCAGCGTTGTGGCGGGGGCCCAAGAGACCCAGTACTTC.